The text below deals with one T cell receptor beta chain. Its antigen is as yet unknown. The data were obtained in a study of shared clonotypes between healthy human individuals. Background on the study: Three plates each covered CD4 naive and memory; CD8 naive two, CD8 memory one.

General study results and limits: Larger estimated richness was generally seen in naive subsets than in memory subsets. Despite large depth, sorted-subset datasets appeared incompletely sequenced. In contrast to clonotypes shared by all four donors, non-shared clonotypes had lower generation probabilities.

CDR1 is MNHEY and CDR2 is SMNVEV in the germline V gene (reference sequence). Trimming shortened V by 5 bases and J by 0 bases, and 10 bases separated the two germline ends. The CDR3 loop spans 15 amino acids. Sequenced by immunoSEQ multiplex PCR; TCRdb stores in-frame clones only, minus some. The sample includes about 1.5 million clones, around 98% of them seen just once. The specimen sequenced was naive CD4+ T cells sorted from blood. Subset noted: CD45RA+ positively selected. This TCR came from a man aged 25 to 45 in good health. The chain uses TRBV27 and TRBJ2-2; no firm D call. CDR3 nucleotide sequence: TGTGCCAGCAGTCGATTTGGGTCGAACACCGGGGAGCTGTTTTTT. This sequence encodes CASSRFGSNTGELFF.